This is a list of T cell receptor beta chains from one sample in a study of response to subunit inactivated influenza vaccine. TCRdb re-called the RT-PCR reads with MiXCR, one entry per CDR3 protein. The sample shows approximately 230,000 distinct CDR3 sequences, 9% to 15% of them seen only once. The sample consisted of non-naive T cells sorted from PBMCs, taken roughly 2 weeks before vaccination. These TCRs come from a man aged 50 to 60 who received an inactivated influenza vaccine. The CDR3 runs from the conserved cysteine through the conserved F or W. The D gene is left open where the match is weak. Rows give clone size only sometimes, using once, few, many, or a class for an expanded clone.

14 | TRBD2 | TRBJ2-7 | TRBV29-1 | NA | CSVEARGGSYEQYF | TGCAGCGTTGAAGCCCGCGGGGGCTCCTACGAGCAGTACTTC
15 | NA | TRBJ2-6 | TRBV24-1 | few | CATSRGDSGANVLTF | TGTGCCACCTCCAGGGGAGATTCGGGGGCCAACGTCCTGACTTTC
16 | TRBD2 | TRBJ2-2 | TRBV19 | many | CASSTVGTSGRGELFF | TGTGCCAGTAGTACTGTTGGGACTAGCGGGCGTGGGGAGCTGTTTTTT
14 | NA | TRBJ1-4 | TRBV7-2 | NA | CASSRGGPSEKLFF | TGTGCCAGCAGCCGGGGGGGTCCGAGCGAAAAACTGTTTTTT
14 | NA | TRBJ2-7 | TRBV12-3/TRBV12-4 | NA | CASSLRVRDYEQYF | TGTGCCAGCAGTTTAAGGGTCAGAGACTACGAGCAGTACTTC
14 | NA | TRBJ2-3 | TRBV7-3 | many | CASSGSSSTDTQYF | TGTGCCAGTTCGGGAAGTTCTAGCACAGATACGCAGTATTTT
16 | TRBD2 | TRBJ2-3 | TRBV7-7 | few | CASSQGTSGRMDTQYF | TGTGCCAGCAGTCAAGGGACTAGCGGGAGAATGGATACGCAGTATTTT
14 | NA | TRBJ2-1 | TRBV4-3 | few | CASSPQIRNNEQFF | TGCGCCAGCAGCCCACAAATAAGGAACAATGAGCAGTTCTTC
13 | NA | TRBJ1-2 | TRBV20-1 | NA | CSAEDPRSGGYTF | TGCAGTGCTGAGGACCCCCGGTCGGGTGGCTACACCTTC
12 | TRBD1 | TRBJ2-7 | TRBV28 | few | CASSLLGDRLRF | TGTGCCAGCAGTTTATTAGGGGACAGGCTACGCTTC
16 | NA | TRBJ1-6 | TRBV5-1 | many | CASSSQPGRLDSPLHF | TGCGCCAGCAGCTCTCAACCGGGCCGGTTGGATTCACCCCTCCACTTT
12 | TRBD1 | TRBJ1-5 | TRBV20-1 | few | CSGQGSNQPQHF | TGCTCCGGACAGGGAAGCAATCAGCCCCAGCATTTT
16 | TRBD1 | TRBJ2-7 | TRBV10-3 | few | CAISKGQGMGSYEQYF | TGTGCCATCAGTAAAGGACAGGGAATGGGCTCCTACGAGCAGTACTTC
20 | TRBD2 | TRBJ2-1 | TRBV4-1 | NA | CASSQERGGGSSPYYNEQFF | TGCGCCAGCAGCCAAGAGAGGGGCGGGGGGTCGAGCCCGTACTACAATGAGCAGTTCTTC
14 | NA | TRBJ2-2 | TRBV6-2/TRBV6-3 | few | CASSTTKTGGELFF | TGTGCCAGCAGTACGACAAAGACGGGCGGGGAGCTGTTTTTT
13 | NA | TRBJ2-3 | TRBV27 | NA | CASSPQGADTQYF | TGTGCCAGCAGTCCACAGGGAGCAGATACGCAGTATTTT
15 | NA | TRBJ2-1 | TRBV7-2 | once | CASSDKRALGSEQLF | TGTGCCAGCAGTGACAAGCGGGCTCTTGGGTCTGAGCAGCTCTTC
14 | TRBD1 | TRBJ1-1 | TRBV27 | NA | CASSWDSLGTEAFF | TGTGCCAGCAGTTGGGACAGCCTAGGGACTGAAGCTTTCTTT
14 | NA | TRBJ1-3 | TRBV9 | few | CASSVGRQGNTIYF | TGTGCCAGCAGCGTAGGTCGGCAGGGGAACACCATATATTTT
13 | NA | TRBJ1-6 | TRBV20-1 | NA | CSARDSGNSPLHF | TGCAGTGCTAGGGACAGTGGTAATTCACCCCTCCACTTT
15 | TRBD2 | TRBJ2-7 | TRBV7-4 | NA | CASSLERESPYEQYF | TGTGCCAGCAGCTTAGAGCGGGAGAGTCCCTACGAGCAGTACTTC
14 | NA | TRBJ2-1 | TRBV7-9 | NA | CASSGLTPYNEQFF | TGTGCCAGCAGCGGGCTCACACCCTACAATGAGCAGTTCTTC
18 | TRBD1 | TRBJ2-2 | TRBV18 | many | CASSLGPLQGPATGELFF | TGTGCCAGCTCACTAGGCCCACTACAGGGGCCAGCCACCGGGGAGCTGTTTTTT
17 | NA | TRBJ2-3 | TRBV6-5 | NA | CASSYSQGEISTDTQYF | TGTGCCAGCAGTTACTCGCAGGGCGAGATCAGCACAGATACGCAGTATTTT
12 | NA | TRBJ2-3 | TRBV7-3 | many | CASSPDTDTQYF | TGTGCCAGCAGCCCGGACACAGATACGCAGTATTTT
14 | NA | TRBJ2-6 | TRBV7-2 | many | CASSRGSGANVLTF | TGTGCCAGCAGCAGGGGCTCTGGGGCCAACGTCCTGACTTTC
15 | TRBD1 | TRBJ1-6 | TRBV7-8 | NA | CASSLGRTGDSPLHF | TGTGCCAGCAGCTTAGGCAGGACAGGGGATTCACCCCTCCACTTT
15 | TRBD2 | TRBJ2-1 | TRBV14 | NA | CASSEGAGSRDEQFF | TGTGCCAGCTCCGAGGGAGCGGGGTCAAGAGACGAGCAGTTCTTC
15 | NA | TRBJ2-7 | TRBV10-3 | many | CAISDQGTRRHEQYF | TGTGCCATCAGTGATCAGGGGACTCGAAGACACGAGCAGTACTTC
16 | NA | TRBJ1-1 | TRBV29-1 | NA | CSVESPRGRRNTEAFF | TGCAGCGTTGAATCCCCCAGAGGCAGAAGAAACACTGAAGCTTTCTTT
14 | NA | TRBJ2-6 | TRBV20-1 | many | CSAPSLQGANVLTF | TGCAGTGCTCCCTCCCTACAGGGGGCCAACGTCCTGACTTTC
16 | NA | TRBJ1-4 | TRBV4-3 | NA | CASSQESGLRNEKLFF | TGCGCCAGCAGCCAAGAATCGGGACTGAGAAATGAAAAACTGTTTTTT
13 | NA | TRBJ2-5 | TRBV20-1 | NA | CSARRESKETQYF | TGCAGTGCTAGACGGGAATCAAAGGAGACCCAGTACTTC
17 | NA | TRBJ2-1 | TRBV28 | few | CASSPGIGEESKNEQFF | TGTGCCAGCAGCCCTGGCATTGGGGAAGAGTCCAAAAATGAGCAGTTCTTC
13 | NA | TRBJ2-7 | TRBV20-1 | NA | CSVLPGESYEQYF | TGCAGTGTTTTACCGGGGGAATCCTACGAGCAGTACTTC
14 | NA | TRBJ1-3 | TRBV5-1 | many | CASSSGASGNTIYF | TGCGCCAGCAGCTCTGGGGCCTCTGGAAACACCATATATTTT
13 | NA | TRBJ2-1 | TRBV29-1 | NA | CSAGKRLDGEQFF | TGCAGCGCCGGGAAACGGTTAGATGGTGAGCAGTTCTTC
17 | TRBD2 | TRBJ2-2 | TRBV4-1 | many | CASSQSAGGPRAGELFF | TGCGCCAGCAGCCAATCAGCGGGGGGGCCCCGTGCGGGGGAGCTGTTTTTT
16 | NA | TRBJ2-5 | TRBV20-1 | NA | CSARFPGAGGKETQYF | TGCAGTGCTAGATTCCCCGGGGCCGGGGGAAAAGAGACCCAGTACTTC
15 | TRBD1 | TRBJ2-5 | TRBV2 | NA | CASRGGTGGGETQYF | TGTGCCAGCAGGGGAGGGACAGGGGGCGGGGAGACCCAGTACTTC
13 | NA | TRBJ2-7 | TRBV18 | many | CASSPDFGNEQYF | TGTGCCAGCTCACCAGATTTTGGGAACGAGCAGTACTTC
15 | NA | TRBJ2-1 | TRBV20-1 | NA | CSALGGTGVYNEQFF | TGCAGTGCTCTAGGGGGCACGGGAGTCTACAATGAGCAGTTCTTT
20 | NA | TRBJ2-1 | TRBV21-1 | few | CASSKWGLAGGPSSYNEQFF | TGTGCCAGCAGCAAATGGGGACTAGCGGGAGGGCCGAGCTCCTACAATGAGCAGTTCTTC
15 | NA | TRBJ2-3 | TRBV28 | few | CASSSTRGGAHTQYF | TGTGCCAGCAGTTCCACCAGGGGAGGGGCCCATACGCAGTATTTT
13 | NA | TRBJ2-5 | TRBV18 | once | CASSPRGSETQYF | TGTGCCAGCTCACCACGGGGGTCAGAGACCCAGTACTTC
14 | NA | TRBJ2-3 | TRBV4-1 | NA | CASTQRGRTDTQYF | TGCGCCAGCACCCAACGGGGCCGCACAGATACGCAGTATTTT
13 | NA | TRBJ1-5 | TRBV30 | NA | CAWSKQVNQPQHF | TGTGCCTGGAGTAAACAGGTGAATCAGCCCCAGCATTTT
15 | NA | TRBJ1-1 | TRBV7-2 | NA | CASNNGGMGNTEAFF | TGTGCCAGCAATAATGGGGGGATGGGGAACACTGAAGCTTTCTTT
13 | TRBD1 | TRBJ1-2 | TRBV20-1 | few | CSASQGIGYGYTF | TGCAGTGCTTCACAGGGGATTGGGTATGGCTACACCTTC